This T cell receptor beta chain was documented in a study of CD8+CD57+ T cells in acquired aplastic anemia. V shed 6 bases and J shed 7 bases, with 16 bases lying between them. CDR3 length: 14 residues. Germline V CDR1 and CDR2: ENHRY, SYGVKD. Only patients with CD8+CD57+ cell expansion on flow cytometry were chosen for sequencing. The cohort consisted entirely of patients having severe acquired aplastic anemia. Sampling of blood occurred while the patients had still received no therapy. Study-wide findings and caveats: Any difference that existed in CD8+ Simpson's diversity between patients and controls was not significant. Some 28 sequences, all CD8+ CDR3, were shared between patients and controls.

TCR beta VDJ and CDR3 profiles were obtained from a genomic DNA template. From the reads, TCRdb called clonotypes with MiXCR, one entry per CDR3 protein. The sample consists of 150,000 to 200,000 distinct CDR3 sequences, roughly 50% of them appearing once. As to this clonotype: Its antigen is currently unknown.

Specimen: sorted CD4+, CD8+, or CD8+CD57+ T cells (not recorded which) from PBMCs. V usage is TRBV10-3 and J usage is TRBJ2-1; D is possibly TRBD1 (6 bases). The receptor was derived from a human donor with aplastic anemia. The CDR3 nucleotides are TGTGCCATCAGCAGGGACACAGTAGTGAATGAGCAGTTCTTC. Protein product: CAISRDTVVNEQFF.